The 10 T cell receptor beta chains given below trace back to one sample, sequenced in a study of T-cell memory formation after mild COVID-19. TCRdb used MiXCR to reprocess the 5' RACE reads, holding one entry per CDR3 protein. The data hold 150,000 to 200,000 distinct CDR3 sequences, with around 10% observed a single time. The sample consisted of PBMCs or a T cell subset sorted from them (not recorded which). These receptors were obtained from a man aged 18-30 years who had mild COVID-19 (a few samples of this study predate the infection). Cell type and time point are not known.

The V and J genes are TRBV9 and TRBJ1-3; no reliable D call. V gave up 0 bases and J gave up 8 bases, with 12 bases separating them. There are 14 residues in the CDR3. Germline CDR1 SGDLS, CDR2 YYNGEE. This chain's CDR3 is CASSVEGRWDTIYF. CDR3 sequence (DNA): TGTGCCAGCAGCGTAGAAGGCCGGTGGGACACCATATATTTT.

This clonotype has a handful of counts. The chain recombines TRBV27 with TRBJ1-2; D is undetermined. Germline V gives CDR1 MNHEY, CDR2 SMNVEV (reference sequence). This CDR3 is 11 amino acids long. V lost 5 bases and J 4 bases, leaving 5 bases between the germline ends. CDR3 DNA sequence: TGTGCCAGCAGTGAAGGCTATGGCTACACCTTC. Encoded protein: CASSEGYGYTF.

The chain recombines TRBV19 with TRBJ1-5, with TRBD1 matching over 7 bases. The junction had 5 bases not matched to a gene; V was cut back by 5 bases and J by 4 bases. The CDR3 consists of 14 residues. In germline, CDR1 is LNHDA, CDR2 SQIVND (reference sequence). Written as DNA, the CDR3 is TGTGCCAGTAGTCCGGACAGGCCTAATCAGCCCCAGCATTTT. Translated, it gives CASSPDRPNQPQHF. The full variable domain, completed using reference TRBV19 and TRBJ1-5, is DGGITQSPKYLFRKEGQNVTLSCEQNLNHDAMYWYRQDPGQGLRLIYYSQIVNDFQKGDIAEGYSVSREKKESFPLTVTSAQKNPTAFYLCASSPDRPNQPQHFGDGTRLSIL.

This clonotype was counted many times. The CDR3 loop reads CSGQGEADTQYF. CDR3 nucleotides: TGCAGTGGACAGGGCGAGGCAGATACGCAGTATTTT. The chain is built from TRBV20-1 and TRBJ2-3, with 7 bases identical to TRBD1. Germline CDR1 reads DFQATT; CDR2 reads SNEGSKA (reference sequence). J lost 4 bases, V lost 7 bases, and 5 bases had no gene match. This CDR3 has 12 amino acids.

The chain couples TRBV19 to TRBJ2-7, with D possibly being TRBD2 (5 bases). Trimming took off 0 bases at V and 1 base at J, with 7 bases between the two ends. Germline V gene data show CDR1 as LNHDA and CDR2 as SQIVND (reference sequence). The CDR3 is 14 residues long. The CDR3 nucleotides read TGTGCCAGTAGTATAGACCCGGGATCCTACGAGCAGTACTTC. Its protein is CASSIDPGSYEQYF.

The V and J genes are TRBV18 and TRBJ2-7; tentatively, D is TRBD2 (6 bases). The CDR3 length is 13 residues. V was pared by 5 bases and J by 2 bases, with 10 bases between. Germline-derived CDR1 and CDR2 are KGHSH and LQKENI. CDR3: CASSNRGTYEQYF. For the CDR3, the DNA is TGTGCCAGCTCAAACCGGGGGACCTACGAGCAGTACTTC. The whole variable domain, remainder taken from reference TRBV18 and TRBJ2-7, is NAGVMQNPRHLVRRRGQEARLRCSPMKGHSHVYWYRQLPEEGLKFMVYLQKENIIDESGMPKERFSAEFPKEGPSILRIQQVVRGDSAAYFCASSNRGTYEQYFGPGTRLTVT.

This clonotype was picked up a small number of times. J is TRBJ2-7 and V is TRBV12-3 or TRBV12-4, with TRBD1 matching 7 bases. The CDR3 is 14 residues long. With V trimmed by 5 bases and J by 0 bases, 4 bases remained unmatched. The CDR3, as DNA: TGTGCCAGCAGTCGACAGGGCCCCTCCTACGAGCAGTACTTC. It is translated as CASSRQGPSYEQYF.

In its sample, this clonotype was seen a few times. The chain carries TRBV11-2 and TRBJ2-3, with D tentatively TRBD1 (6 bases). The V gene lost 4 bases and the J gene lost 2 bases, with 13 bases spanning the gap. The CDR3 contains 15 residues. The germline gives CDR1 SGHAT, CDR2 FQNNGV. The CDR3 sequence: CASSSLTGITDTQYF. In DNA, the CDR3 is TGTGCCAGCAGCTCCTTAACAGGGATCACAGATACGCAGTATTTT.

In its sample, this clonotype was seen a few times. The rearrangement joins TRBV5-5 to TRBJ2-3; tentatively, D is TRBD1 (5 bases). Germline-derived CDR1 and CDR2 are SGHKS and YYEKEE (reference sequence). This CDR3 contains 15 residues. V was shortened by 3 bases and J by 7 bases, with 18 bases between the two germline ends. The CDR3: CASSSRAHDPHTQYF. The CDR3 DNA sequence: TGTGCCAGCAGCTCCAGGGCCCATGACCCCCATACGCAGTATTTT.

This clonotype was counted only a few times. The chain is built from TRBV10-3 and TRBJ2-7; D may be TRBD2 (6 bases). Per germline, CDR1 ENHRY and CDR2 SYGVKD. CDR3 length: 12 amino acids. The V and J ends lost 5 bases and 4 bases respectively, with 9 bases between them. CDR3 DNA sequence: TGTGCCATCAGTCGGGAGACTTACGAGCAGTACTTC. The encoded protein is CAISRETYEQYF.